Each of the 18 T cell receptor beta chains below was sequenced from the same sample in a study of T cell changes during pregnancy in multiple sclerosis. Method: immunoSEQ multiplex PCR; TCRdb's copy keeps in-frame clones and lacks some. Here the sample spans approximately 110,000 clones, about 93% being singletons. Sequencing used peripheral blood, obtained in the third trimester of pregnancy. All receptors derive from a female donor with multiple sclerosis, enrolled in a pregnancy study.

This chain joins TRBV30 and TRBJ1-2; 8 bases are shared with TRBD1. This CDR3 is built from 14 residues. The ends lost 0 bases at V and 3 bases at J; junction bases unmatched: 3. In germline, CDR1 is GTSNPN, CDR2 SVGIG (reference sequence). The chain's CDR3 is CAWSVRQGHYGYTF. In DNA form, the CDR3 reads TGTGCCTGGAGTGTAAGACAGGGGCACTATGGCTACACCTTC.

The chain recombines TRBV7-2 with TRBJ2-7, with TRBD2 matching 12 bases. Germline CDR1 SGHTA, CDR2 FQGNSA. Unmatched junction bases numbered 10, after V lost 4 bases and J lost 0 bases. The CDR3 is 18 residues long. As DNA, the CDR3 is TGTGCCAGCAGCTCCCTTACTAGCGGGAGGCCAAGCTCCTACGAGCAGTACTTC. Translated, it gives CASSSLTSGRPSSYEQYF.

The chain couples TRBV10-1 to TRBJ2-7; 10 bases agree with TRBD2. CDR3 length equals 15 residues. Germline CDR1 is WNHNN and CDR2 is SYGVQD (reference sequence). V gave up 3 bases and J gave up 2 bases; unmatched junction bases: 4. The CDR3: CASSEGLAGAYEQYF. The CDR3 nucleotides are TGCGCCAGCAGTGAAGGGCTAGCGGGAGCCTACGAGCAGTACTTC.

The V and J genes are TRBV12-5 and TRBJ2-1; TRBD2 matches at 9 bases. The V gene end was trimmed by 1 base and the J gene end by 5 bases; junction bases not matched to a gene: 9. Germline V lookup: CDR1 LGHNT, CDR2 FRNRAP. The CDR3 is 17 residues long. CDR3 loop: CASGLDDWTSVDNEQFF. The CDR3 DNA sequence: TGTGCTAGTGGTTTGGACGACTGGACTAGCGTGGACAATGAGCAGTTCTTC.

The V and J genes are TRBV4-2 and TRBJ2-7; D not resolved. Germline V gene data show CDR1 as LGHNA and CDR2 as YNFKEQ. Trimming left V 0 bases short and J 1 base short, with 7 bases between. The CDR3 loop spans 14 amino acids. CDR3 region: CASSQDPGSYEQYF. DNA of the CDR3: TGTGCCAGCAGCCAAGATCCCGGGTCCTACGAGCAGTACTTC.

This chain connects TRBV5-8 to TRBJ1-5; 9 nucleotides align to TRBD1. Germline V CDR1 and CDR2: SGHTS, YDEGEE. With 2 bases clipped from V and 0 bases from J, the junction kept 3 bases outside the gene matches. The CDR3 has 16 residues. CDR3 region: CASSLKGQGSNQPQHF. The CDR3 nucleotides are TGTGCCAGCAGCTTAAAGGGACAGGGTAGCAATCAGCCCCAGCATTTT.

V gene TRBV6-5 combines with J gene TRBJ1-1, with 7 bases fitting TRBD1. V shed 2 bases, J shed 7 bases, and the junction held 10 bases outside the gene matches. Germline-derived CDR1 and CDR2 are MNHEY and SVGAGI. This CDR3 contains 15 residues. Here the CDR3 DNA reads TGTGCCAGCAGTTACACGCCAACAGGGGTTGGTGAAGCTTTCTTT. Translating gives CASSYTPTGVGEAFF.

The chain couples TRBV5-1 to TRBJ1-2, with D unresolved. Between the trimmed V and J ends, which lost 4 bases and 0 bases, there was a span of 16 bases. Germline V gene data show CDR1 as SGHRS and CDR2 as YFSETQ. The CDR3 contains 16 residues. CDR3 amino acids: CASSPARITPNYGYTF. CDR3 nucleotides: TGCGCCAGCAGCCCGGCCAGGATCACCCCTAACTATGGCTACACCTTC.

CDR3 loop: CASSYIQAGGSYEQYF. CDR3 nucleotide sequence: TGTGCCAGCAGTTACATTCAAGCGGGAGGCTCCTACGAGCAGTACTTC. This chain joins TRBV6-5 and TRBJ2-7; 9 bases align to TRBD2. The CDR3 is 16 residues long. The germline CDR1 and CDR2 sequences are MNHEY and SVGAGI. Trimming at V came to 2 bases and at J to 0 bases, leaving 5 bases not matched to a gene.

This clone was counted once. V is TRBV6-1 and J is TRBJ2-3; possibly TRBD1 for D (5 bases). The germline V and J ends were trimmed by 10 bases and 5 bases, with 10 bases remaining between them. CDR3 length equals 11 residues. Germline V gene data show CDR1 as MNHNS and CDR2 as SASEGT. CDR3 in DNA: TGTGCCACCTCAGGGAAAGATACGCAGTATTTT. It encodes CATSGKDTQYF.

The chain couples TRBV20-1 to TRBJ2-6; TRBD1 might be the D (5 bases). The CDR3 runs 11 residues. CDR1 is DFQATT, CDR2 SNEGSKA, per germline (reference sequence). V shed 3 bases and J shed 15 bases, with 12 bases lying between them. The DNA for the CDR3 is TGCAGTGCTAGCACGGACACGGACCTGACTTTC. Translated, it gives CSASTDTDLTF.

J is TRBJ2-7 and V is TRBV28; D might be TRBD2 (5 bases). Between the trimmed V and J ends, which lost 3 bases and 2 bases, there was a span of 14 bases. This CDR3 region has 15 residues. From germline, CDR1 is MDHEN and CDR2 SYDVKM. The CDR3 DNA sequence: TGTGCCAGCAGTTTTCCAGGACTGGCTGCCTACGAGCAGTACTTC. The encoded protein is CASSFPGLAAYEQYF.

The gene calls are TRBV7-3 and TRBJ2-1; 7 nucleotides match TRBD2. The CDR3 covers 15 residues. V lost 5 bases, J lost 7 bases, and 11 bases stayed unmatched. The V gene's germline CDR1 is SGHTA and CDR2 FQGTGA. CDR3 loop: CASSPQRGRWNEQFF. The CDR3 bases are TGTGCCAGCAGCCCCCAGCGGGGCCGGTGGAATGAGCAGTTCTTC. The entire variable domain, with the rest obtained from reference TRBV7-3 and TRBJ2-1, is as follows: GAGVSQTPSNKVTEKGKYVELRCDPISGHTALYWYRQSLGQGPEFLIYFQGTGAADDSGLPNDRFFAVRPEGSVSTLKIQRTERGDSAVYLCASSPQRGRWNEQFFGPGTRLTVL.

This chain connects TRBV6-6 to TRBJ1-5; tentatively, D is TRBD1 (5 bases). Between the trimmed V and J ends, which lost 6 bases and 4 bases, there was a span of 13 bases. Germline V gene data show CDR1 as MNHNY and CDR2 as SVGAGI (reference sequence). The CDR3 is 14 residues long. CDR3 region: CASSPPGGNQPQHF. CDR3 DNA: TGTGCCAGCAGCCCACCGGGGGGGAATCAGCCCCAGCATTTT.

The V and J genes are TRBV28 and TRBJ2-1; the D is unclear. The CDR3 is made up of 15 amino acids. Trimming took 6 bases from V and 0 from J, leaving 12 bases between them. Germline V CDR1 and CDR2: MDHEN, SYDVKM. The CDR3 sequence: CASSLTPSSYNEQFF. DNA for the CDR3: TGTGCCAGCAGCTTAACTCCAAGCTCCTACAATGAGCAGTTCTTC.

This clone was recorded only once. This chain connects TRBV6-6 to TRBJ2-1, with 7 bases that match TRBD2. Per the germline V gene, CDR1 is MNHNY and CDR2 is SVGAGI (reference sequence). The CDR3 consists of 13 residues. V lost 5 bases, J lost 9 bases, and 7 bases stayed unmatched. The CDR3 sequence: CASSSSREGEQFF. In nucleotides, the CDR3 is TGTGCCAGCAGTAGCTCTAGGGAGGGTGAGCAGTTCTTC.

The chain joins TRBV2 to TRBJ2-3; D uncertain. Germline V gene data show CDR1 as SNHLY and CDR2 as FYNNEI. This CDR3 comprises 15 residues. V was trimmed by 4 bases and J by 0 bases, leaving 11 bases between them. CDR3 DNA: TGTGCCAGCAGTGTGCGACTCCCGAGCACAGATACGCAGTATTTT. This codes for CASSVRLPSTDTQYF.

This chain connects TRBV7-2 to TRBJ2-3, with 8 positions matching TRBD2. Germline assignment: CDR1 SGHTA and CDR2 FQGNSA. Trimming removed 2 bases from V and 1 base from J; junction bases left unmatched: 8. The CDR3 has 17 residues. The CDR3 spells CASSLRSSGSRTDTQYF. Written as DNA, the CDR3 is TGTGCCAGCAGCTTAAGGTCTAGCGGGTCCCGCACAGATACGCAGTATTTT.